This T cell receptor (beta chain) was found in a study of early T cells in non-severe SARS-CoV-2 infection. Study-level background: Sequenced material consisted of bulk RNA (from unsorted whole blood), and chains were unpaired.

On this clonotype itself: Its specificity is not known.

The TCR library protocol attached unique molecular identifiers to the individual cDNA molecules. TCRdb analysed the 5' RACE reads with MiXCR anew, one entry per CDR3 protein. The sample has 90,000 or so distinct CDR3 sequences; just under 15% are singletons. The V gene lost 4 bases and the J gene lost 6 bases, with 22 bases spanning the gap. The CDR3 consists of 16 residues. Germline CDR1 reads MDHEN; CDR2 reads SYDVKM. Broader study findings: The matching step, a VDJdb search, favored anti-spike CD8 responses and missed private and CD4 specificities.

The chain has TRBV28 and TRBJ2-7, with D hard to call. The clonotype originates from an adult who was a healthcare worker with PCR-confirmed SARS-CoV-2 infection or an uninfected control (not recorded which). The specimen sequenced was whole blood. CDR3 nucleotides: TGTGCCAGCAGTTCCCCCTCCGTCGTAGGGATCGGCGAGCAGTACTTC. Its translation: CASSSPSVVGIGEQYF. The full variable domain, rest sourced from reference TRBV28 and TRBJ2-7, is DVKVTQSSRYLVKRTGEKVFLECVQDMDHENMFWYRQDPGLGLRLIYFSYDVKMKEKGDIPEGYSVSREKKERFSLILESASTNQTSMYLCASSSPSVVGIGEQYFGPGTRLTVT.